Listed below are T cell receptor beta chains from one sample, sequenced in a study of blood T cell repertoires in COVID-19. Produced via immunoSEQ multiplex PCR; TCRdb's table is partial and in-frame only. Of around 30,000 clones listed, approximately 90% are singletons. Sequencing used peripheral blood. The origin of the receptors is a man between 45 and 60 years old with active or convalescent COVID-19. The CDR3 runs from the conserved cysteine through the conserved F or W.

j_gene	v_gene	CDR3aa
TRBJ1-2	TRBV10-3	CAIRSLQGNGYTF
TRBJ2-7	TRBV28	CASHPGLAGVVEQYF
TRBJ2-1	TRBV23-1	CASSQSVTRQGGIRSPHYNEQFF
TRBJ2-7	TRBV4-1	CASSPGQNSYEQYF
TRBJ1-5	TRBV2	CASSTENLGNQPQHF
TRBJ2-1	TRBV11-2	CASSLVGTSFISEQFF
TRBJ2-6	TRBV18	CASSPGTAYYLSGVLTF
TRBJ1-3	TRBV7-9	CASSNTGTRTGNTIYF
TRBJ2-1	TRBV27	CASSLSYVRGGEQFF
TRBJ2-3	TRBV28	CASSIVGNGWLANTDTQYF
TRBJ2-1	TRBV21-1	CASSNSSPGLAGFNEQFF
TRBJ2-5	TRBV11-2	CASSQQETQYF
TRBJ2-5	TRBV6-5	CASSYAPGAQYF
TRBJ1-1	TRBV27	CASRSGLGRVGEAFF
TRBJ2-7	TRBV30	CAWSYTGTPSYEQYF
TRBJ2-1	TRBV5-1	CASRTSGKSEQFF
TRBJ1-1	TRBV7-3	CASSFFRDTEAFF
TRBJ2-5	TRBV14	CASSQDSGAGETQYF
TRBJ2-1	TRBV29-1	CSDSGSSYNEQFF
TRBJ2-7	TRBV30	CAWSAPVTSGDYEQYF
TRBJ1-3	TRBV11-2	CASSLRTAGTGNTIYF
TRBJ1-3	TRBV6-6	CASSDARGWSGNTIYF
TRBJ1-5	TRBV28	CATSTGRPISNQPQHF
TRBJ2-3	TRBV5-6	CASSLAHDRFTDTQYF
TRBJ2-2	TRBV11-2	CASSTRLKNTGELFF
TRBJ2-7	TRBV5-4	CASSLTSGTKVREQYF
TRBJ1-2	TRBV28	CASSFPPGQPTNYGYTF